The following is a T cell receptor (beta chain) sequence with its context. With 60 Vbeta and 13 Jbeta primers, the PCR was carried out. The table came from immunoSEQ multiplex PCR; TCRdb's copy has only in-frame clones and leaves some out. The sample includes 100,000 to 150,000 clones, over 60% of them seen just once. The data stem from a study of cytomegalovirus exposure and HLA in healthy donors. Trimming removed 0 bases at V and 4 bases at J, with 19 bases between. The CDR3 contains 17 residues. CDR1 and CDR2 (germline): SGHRS, YFSETQ. The sequence derives from a woman aged 60-70 years in good health and CMV-seronegative. The genes are TRBV5-1 and TRBJ1-2, with D possibly matching TRBD1 (5 bases). The sequencing sample was made of PBMCs. The CDR3 coding sequence is TGCGCCAGCAGCTTGGCCTCTATGGGCAGGGAGGCCTATGGCTACACCTTC. This codes for CASSLASMGREAYGYTF.